This TCR beta chain was captured in a study of blood T cells in healthy people across ages. The second PCR ran about 6 to 11 cycles with a sample-barcoded 5' primer and J-beta primers. TCRdb analysed the 5' RACE reads with MiXCR anew, one entry per CDR3 protein. The sample lists about 1.8 million distinct CDR3 sequences, about 49% occurring once. The CDR3 sequence is 13 residues long. Looked up from germline, CDR1 is MNHEY and CDR2 is SVGEGT. V lost 7 bases and J lost 5, with 12 bases in between. The chain carries TRBV6-2 or TRBV6-3 and TRBJ2-1, with D maybe TRBD1 (6 bases). Sequencing was done on a sample of blood. This receptor was obtained from a middle-aged woman in good health. The CDR3 sequence: CASIKGGHNEQFF. The CDR3 DNA follows: TGTGCCAGCATCAAAGGGGGACACAATGAGCAGTTCTTC.